This T cell receptor beta chain was sequenced in a study of blood T cell repertoires in COVID-19. Study as a whole: Samples came from the United States, Italy and Spain, spanning acute and convalescent COVID-19. PBMCs, B-cell-depleted T cells, or T cells provided the cDNA or gDNA that made up the material.

This CDR3 region has 16 residues. Per germline, CDR1 SEHNR and CDR2 FQNEAQ (reference sequence). V gave up 10 bases and J gave up 0 bases; unmatched junction bases: 11. Original processing notes: How many nucleated cells were present was estimated from reference gene primer amplification. Data came from immunoSEQ multiplex PCR; TCRdb stores just in-frame clones and leaves some out. Clonal size and the V and J genes are those of that table, whereas D and trimming came from the DNA. The table records approximately 150,000 clones, about 91% of them present only once. This clonotype was obtained from a woman between 45 and 65 years old with acute or convalescent COVID-19. The chain is built from TRBV7-9 and TRBJ2-1; 8 nucleotides line up with TRBD2. Sequencing was done on a sample of peripheral blood. DNA for the CDR3: TGTGCCACCCTGGGGGGGAGCGGGAGCTCCTACAATGAGCAGTTCTTC. This codes for CATLGGSGSSYNEQFF.